This TCR beta chain was sequenced during a study of cytotoxic CD8 clonotypes in ibrutinib-treated CLL. The wider study: Responses comprised around 24 partial and 2 complete; at median around 67 months, 14 remained remitted and about 12 progressed.

Study-wide points: Contraction or stability on treatment was seen for public clonotypes, which were uncommon. Upon ibrutinib response clonality rose, and upon progression it fell back toward baseline.

Target depth was 1 in 200,000 to 1 in 1 million T cells, about 10x per clonotype. Assay: immunoSEQ multiplex PCR; the TCRdb copy retains only in-frame clones and omits some. The sample records tens of thousands of clones, over 60% being singletons. Remarks on this clone: Its antigen is still unknown.

The material sequenced was PBMCs, taken after 12 months of ibrutinib treatment. This sequence was found in a human donor with chronic lymphocytic leukemia.

As DNA, the CDR3 is TGTGCCACCAGCCGCGGACAGGGTACGAACACTGAAGCTTTCTTT. Translating it yields CATSRGQGTNTEAFF. This sequence joins TRBV15 and TRBJ1-1, with 8 bases lining up with TRBD1. Trimming at V came to 5 bases and at J to 1 base, leaving 6 bases not matched to a gene. Germline V gene data show CDR1 as LNHNV and CDR2 as YYDKDF (reference sequence). This CDR3 has 15 residues.